This T cell receptor (beta chain) appears in the sequencing data of a study of CXCR3-negative and CXCR3-positive naive CD8 T cells. General study findings and limits: For naive cells, CXCR3-negative and CXCR3-positive subsets had similar TRBV-TRBJ usage; for memory cells, usage differed. Naive cells that were CXCR3-positive had more hydrophobic TRB CDR3s (compared with CXCR3-negative naive cells).

The germline CDR1 and CDR2 sequences are SQVTM and ANQGSEA. CDR3 length equals 12 residues. Libraries of TRB cDNA were made by 5' RACE and carried UMIs. Following a re-call of the 5' RACE reads, TCRdb has one entry per CDR3 protein and lacks DNA. The table gives over 100,000 distinct CDR3 sequences; the top ten clones make up roughly 0.41% of it. Concerning this clonotype itself: Its cognate antigen is unknown.

The rearrangement uses TRBV29-1 and TRBJ1-1. Sequenced: naive CXCR3+ CD8+ T cells from blood. The sample's subset: CD45RO-CCR7+CD27+CD95- naive CD8+ T cells expressing CXCR3 (TNR3+). The clonotype comes from a human donor in good health. Some clones in this sample may be carry-over from other donors' samples. CDR3 amino acids: CSGREGGTEAFF.